This T cell receptor (beta chain) was recovered during a study of shared clonotypes between healthy human individuals. This CDR3 has 14 residues. CDR1 and CDR2 (germline): SGHTA, FQGTGA. The trim removed 5 bases at V and 8 bases at J, leaving 6 bases unmatched. Assay used: immunoSEQ multiplex PCR; TCRdb lists only in-frame clones, some missing. The table lists 2 million to 2.5 million clones, more than 90% of them singletons, with over 0.1% in the top ten. The sequence was obtained from a man between 18 and 35 years old in good health. This rearrangement joins TRBV7-3 to TRBJ2-1, with 10 bases matching TRBD2. Material: naive CD4+ T cells sorted from blood. Subset: CD45RA+ positively selected. CDR3 nucleotide sequence: TGTGCCAGCAGCCACAGCGGGGGGGCGGATGAGCAGTTCTTC. Translated, it gives CASSHSGGADEQFF.